Listed below are T cell receptor beta chains from one sample, sequenced in a study of identical twins. TCRdb fed the 5' RACE reads into MiXCR, producing one record per CDR3 protein. The sample has about 550,000 distinct CDR3 sequences, around 20% seen once. The same specimen was also included in a second study, on yellow fever vaccine responses in identical twins.

Sequences were obtained from CD4+ T cells sorted from blood. The receptors here all came from a woman younger than 30 in good health. Both conserved end residues are part of each CDR3. D genes are given only for firm matches. A clone size is listed for some rows: how often the clone was seen (once, few, many), or a class if it is expanded.

V gene	D gene	clone size	J gene	CDR3 DNA	CDR3 protein
TRBV5-1	-	-	TRBJ2-3	TGCGCCAGCAGCTTGGCAAGTCAGGTCTACACAGATACGCAGTATTTT	CASSLASQVYTDTQYF
TRBV20-1	TRBD1	-	TRBJ2-3	TGCAGTGGGGACAGTCGCACAGATACGCAGTATTTT	CSGDSRTDTQYF
TRBV11-2	-	few	TRBJ2-1	TGTGCCAGCAGCTTAGGGTCCGGCAGCCCCATCAATGAGCAGTTCTTC	CASSLGSGSPINEQFF
TRBV27	TRBD2	few	TRBJ2-4	TGTGCCAGCAGTTCCCTTAGCGGGAAAGGAAACATTCAGTACTTC	CASSSLSGKGNIQYF
TRBV10-3	TRBD2	few	TRBJ2-5	TGTGCCATCAGTGTTGTAGCGGGGCCCCAAGAGACCCAGTACTTC	CAISVVAGPQETQYF
TRBV6-5	-	many	TRBJ2-5	TGTGCCAGCAGTTACTCCGGGACGAAAGAAGAGACCCAGTACTTC	CASSYSGTKEETQYF
TRBV15	TRBD1	few	TRBJ2-7	TGTGCCACCAGCAGAAACTACCCCGGGACAGGGGGGTCCTACGAGCAGTACTTC	CATSRNYPGTGGSYEQYF
TRBV7-2	-	-	TRBJ2-2	TGTGCCAGCAGCTTTCGCGAGATTGCCGGGGAGCTGTTTTTT	CASSFREIAGELFF
TRBV20-1	-	-	TRBJ2-3	TGCAGTGCTAGAGGGGACTGGGGGACGCAGTATTTT	CSARGDWGTQYF
TRBV28	-	-	TRBJ2-7	TGTGCCAGCACTCCGCTCAGGGTTGGAGCCTACGAGCAGTACTTC	CASTPLRVGAYEQYF
TRBV5-1	TRBD1	few	TRBJ2-2	TGCGCCAGCAGCCTTTCTGGACAGGGGGGCACCGGGGAGCTGTTTTTT	CASSLSGQGGTGELFF
TRBV11-2	TRBD2	once	TRBJ2-5	TGTGCCAGCAGCGCCGGACTAGCGGGAGTCCCCCGGTTACAAGAGACCCAGTACTTC	CASSAGLAGVPRLQETQYF
TRBV12-3/TRBV12-4	TRBD2	-	TRBJ2-3	TGTGCCAGCAGTTTAACGGGACTAGCGGGCCTTAGCACAGATACGCAGTATTTT	CASSLTGLAGLSTDTQYF
TRBV2	-	few	TRBJ2-2	TGTGCCAGCGTGGTCGAAGGAGGGGGGCGGGAGCTGTTTTTT	CASVVEGGGRELFF
TRBV10-3	TRBD2	few	TRBJ2-1	TGTGCCATCAGTGGGACTAGCGGGACCTACAATGAGCAGTTCTTC	CAISGTSGTYNEQFF
TRBV29-1	-	-	TRBJ2-6	TGCAGCGCTTACTCTGGGGCCAACGTCCTGACTTTC	CSAYSGANVLTF
TRBV28	-	-	TRBJ2-2	TGTGCCAGCCTCGTGTTGGGCGGGGAGCTGTTTTTT	CASLVLGGELFF
TRBV20-1	-	-	TRBJ2-1	TGCAGTGCTGACTCATTCGGGAGATTAGGCGTGAATGAGCAGTTCTTC	CSADSFGRLGVNEQFF
TRBV5-1	TRBD2	many	TRBJ2-7	TGCGCCAGCAGCTTGTATACTAGCGGATCCTACGAGCAGTACTTC	CASSLYTSGSYEQYF
TRBV6-1	-	few	TRBJ1-5	TGTGCCAGCACAGGGACCCTCTTGGGGCCCCAGCATTTT	CASTGTLLGPQHF
TRBV7-8	TRBD2	few	TRBJ2-3	TGTGCCAGCAGCTTAGTTAGCGGGAGCCTCGCAGTGACAGATACGCAGTATTTT	CASSLVSGSLAVTDTQYF
TRBV3-1	-	few	TRBJ2-7	TGTGCCAGCAGCCAGGGGCTCTACGAGCAGTACTTC	CASSQGLYEQYF
TRBV12-3/TRBV12-4	TRBD1	few	TRBJ2-1	TGTGCCAGCAGTTCCTTCACAGGGGCCCACAATGAGCAGTTCTTC	CASSSFTGAHNEQFF
TRBV4-1	-	-	TRBJ1-5	TGCGCCAGCAGCCAAGAAGGTCAGGGTGACCAGCCCCAGCATTTT	CASSQEGQGDQPQHF
TRBV24-1	-	few	TRBJ2-1	TGTGCCACCAGTGATTTGCGTGGGGGCACCTACAATGAGCAGTTCTTC	CATSDLRGGTYNEQFF
TRBV4-1	-	-	TRBJ1-1	TGCGCCAGCAGCATGGAATCAGGGGCAAGCAGGGGGAACACTGAAGCTTTCTTT	CASSMESGASRGNTEAFF
TRBV6-1	TRBD2	few	TRBJ2-1	TGTGCCAGCAGTCGTCGTAGCGGGAGGTGGGGAAATGAGCAGTTCTTC	CASSRRSGRWGNEQFF
TRBV6-1	-	-	TRBJ1-1	TGTGCCAGCAGCACCAGAAGGGAGGGGAACACTGAAGCTTTCTTT	CASSTRREGNTEAFF
TRBV7-9	-	-	TRBJ2-3	TGTGCCAGCAGCCCATGGACCCGCACAGATACGCAGTATTTT	CASSPWTRTDTQYF
TRBV7-9	-	-	TRBJ1-5	TGTGCCAGCAGCGAAGGGGTCAGGCCCCAGCATTTT	CASSEGVRPQHF
TRBV7-8	-	few	TRBJ2-2	TGTGCCAGCGACCCCGCGGGCAGAGCCACCGGGGAGCTGTTTTTT	CASDPAGRATGELFF
TRBV7-3	TRBD2	-	TRBJ2-1	TGTGCCAGCAGCCCAGCCGGGACTAGCGGGTTGTACAATGAGCAGTTCTTC	CASSPAGTSGLYNEQFF